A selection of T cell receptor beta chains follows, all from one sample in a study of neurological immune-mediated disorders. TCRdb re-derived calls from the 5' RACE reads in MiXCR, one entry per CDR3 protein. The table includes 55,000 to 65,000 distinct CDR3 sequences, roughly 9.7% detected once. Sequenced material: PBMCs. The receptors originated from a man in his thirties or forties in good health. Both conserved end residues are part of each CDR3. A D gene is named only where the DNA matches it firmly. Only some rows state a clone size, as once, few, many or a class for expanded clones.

CDR3 DNA: TGTGCCAGCTCACCGGGTGAAAACGAGCAGTACTTC
CDR3 protein: CASSPGENEQYF
D gene: NA
J gene: TRBJ2-7
clone size: few
CDR3 length: 12
V gene: TRBV18

CDR3 DNA: TGCGCCAGCAGCTTTAGCGGGAGCCGGTACGAGCAGTACTTC
CDR3 protein: CASSFSGSRYEQYF
D gene: TRBD2
J gene: TRBJ2-7
clone size: many
CDR3 length: 14
V gene: TRBV5-1

CDR3 DNA: TGTGCCAGCAGTCGACTGGATAAAAAGACCGGGGAGCTGTTTTTT
CDR3 protein: CASSRLDKKTGELFF
D gene: NA
J gene: TRBJ2-2
clone size: many
CDR3 length: 15
V gene: TRBV27

CDR3 DNA: TGCGCCAGCAGCTTGCTGAGGGACAGGCGCAAAGCTTTCTTT
CDR3 protein: CASSLLRDRRKAFF
D gene: TRBD1
J gene: TRBJ1-1
clone size: many
CDR3 length: 14
V gene: TRBV5-1

CDR3 DNA: TGCAGTGCTCTGCAGGGGGCCGGCGATAATCAGCCCCAGCATTTT
CDR3 protein: CSALQGAGDNQPQHF
D gene: TRBD1
J gene: TRBJ1-5
clone size: many
CDR3 length: 15
V gene: TRBV20-1

CDR3 DNA: TGTGCCAGCAGTGAAGTCACTCGTCAACAAGAGACCCAGTACTTC
CDR3 protein: CASSEVTRQQETQYF
D gene: NA
J gene: TRBJ2-5
clone size: many
CDR3 length: 15
V gene: TRBV6-1

CDR3 DNA: TGTGCCAGCAGCTCCTCCGGGGGGCTAGCGCACTCCTACAATGAGCAGTTCTTC
CDR3 protein: CASSSSGGLAHSYNEQFF
D gene: NA
J gene: TRBJ2-1
clone size: NA
CDR3 length: 18
V gene: TRBV7-2

CDR3 DNA: TGTGCCAGCAGTTTATTGGTCGGGAACACTGAAGCTTTCTTT
CDR3 protein: CASSLLVGNTEAFF
D gene: NA
J gene: TRBJ1-1
clone size: many
CDR3 length: 14
V gene: TRBV27

CDR3 DNA: TGCAGTGCCGTCTCAACAGGGTTTACTGAAGCTTTCTTT
CDR3 protein: CSAVSTGFTEAFF
D gene: NA
J gene: TRBJ1-1
clone size: NA
CDR3 length: 13
V gene: TRBV20-1

CDR3 DNA: TGTGCCAGCAGTTTCTCTGGGGCGAGGACAGGGCCCTACGAGCAGTACTTC
CDR3 protein: CASSFSGARTGPYEQYF
D gene: TRBD1
J gene: TRBJ2-7
clone size: many
CDR3 length: 17
V gene: TRBV12-3/TRBV12-4

CDR3 DNA: TGTGCCAGCAGCTTAGCGTCCGGGACTAGCGCGCGCACAGATACGCAGTATTTT
CDR3 protein: CASSLASGTSARTDTQYF
D gene: TRBD2
J gene: TRBJ2-3
clone size: NA
CDR3 length: 18
V gene: TRBV7-6

CDR3 DNA: TGTGCCAGCAGCCGAGGGGGTCAGAGCACAGATACGCAGTATTTT
CDR3 protein: CASSRGGQSTDTQYF
D gene: NA
J gene: TRBJ2-3
clone size: many
CDR3 length: 15
V gene: TRBV3-1

CDR3 DNA: TGCGCCAGCAGCAGGGACCGCACAGATACGCAGTATTTT
CDR3 protein: CASSRDRTDTQYF
D gene: NA
J gene: TRBJ2-3
clone size: many
CDR3 length: 13
V gene: TRBV5-1

CDR3 DNA: TGTGCCAGCAGCGCCCCTCCGGGACAACAAAATTTTTATGGCTACACCTTC
CDR3 protein: CASSAPPGQQNFYGYTF
D gene: NA
J gene: TRBJ1-2
clone size: many
CDR3 length: 17
V gene: TRBV9

CDR3 DNA: TGTGCCAGCAGCCAAGCGGCAAGCGGGGGTCGCACTGAAGCTTTCTTT
CDR3 protein: CASSQAASGGRTEAFF
D gene: NA
J gene: TRBJ1-1
clone size: few
CDR3 length: 16
V gene: TRBV4-2

CDR3 DNA: TGCGCCAGCAGCCAAGATAGCGGGAGGGGTGAGACCCAGTACTTC
CDR3 protein: CASSQDSGRGETQYF
D gene: TRBD2
J gene: TRBJ2-5
clone size: few
CDR3 length: 15
V gene: TRBV4-1

CDR3 DNA: TGTGCCAGCAGTCCGACTGCTCGAGGCTACACCTTC
CDR3 protein: CASSPTARGYTF
D gene: NA
J gene: TRBJ1-2
clone size: many
CDR3 length: 12
V gene: TRBV28

CDR3 DNA: TGTGCCAGCAGTTTACACAATGCTTATAGCGGGAGTGAGACCGGGGAGCTGTTTTTT
CDR3 protein: CASSLHNAYSGSETGELFF
D gene: TRBD2
J gene: TRBJ2-2
clone size: many
CDR3 length: 19
V gene: TRBV27

CDR3 DNA: TGTGCCAGCAGCTCGGATGGGACGCGTAATGAAAAACTGTTTTTT
CDR3 protein: CASSSDGTRNEKLFF
D gene: NA
J gene: TRBJ1-4
clone size: many
CDR3 length: 15
V gene: TRBV7-9

CDR3 DNA: TGCAGTGCTTTGGGTCCCTCTAGCACAGATACGCAGTATTTT
CDR3 protein: CSALGPSSTDTQYF
D gene: NA
J gene: TRBJ2-3
clone size: many
CDR3 length: 14
V gene: TRBV20-1

CDR3 DNA: TGTGCCAGCAGTTTAGACAGGGCCCTCTACAATGAGCAGTTCTTC
CDR3 protein: CASSLDRALYNEQFF
D gene: TRBD1
J gene: TRBJ2-1
clone size: NA
CDR3 length: 15
V gene: TRBV27

CDR3 DNA: TGTGCCAGCAGTTTAATATCCGGGACAGGGACCCACGAGCAGTACTTC
CDR3 protein: CASSLISGTGTHEQYF
D gene: TRBD1
J gene: TRBJ2-7
clone size: NA
CDR3 length: 16
V gene: TRBV27

CDR3 DNA: TGTGCCAGCAGCCCCGCGAACTATGGCTACACCTTC
CDR3 protein: CASSPANYGYTF
D gene: NA
J gene: TRBJ1-2
clone size: many
CDR3 length: 12
V gene: TRBV7-2

CDR3 DNA: TGTGCCAGCAGGTTCAAAACCAGCGGGACCTACGAGCAGTACTTC
CDR3 protein: CASRFKTSGTYEQYF
D gene: TRBD2
J gene: TRBJ2-7
clone size: many
CDR3 length: 15
V gene: TRBV7-3

CDR3 DNA: TGCAGTGCTAGAACAGGGGCAACTAATGAAAAACTGTTTTTT
CDR3 protein: CSARTGATNEKLFF
D gene: TRBD1
J gene: TRBJ1-4
clone size: many
CDR3 length: 14
V gene: TRBV20-1

CDR3 DNA: TGCAGTGCTAGAGAGGCGGCTCAACAAGAGACCCAGTACTTC
CDR3 protein: CSAREAAQQETQYF
D gene: NA
J gene: TRBJ2-5
clone size: many
CDR3 length: 14
V gene: TRBV20-1

CDR3 DNA: TGTGCCAGCAGACAACCACAGGGCACCCAGTACTTC
CDR3 protein: CASRQPQGTQYF
D gene: NA
J gene: TRBJ2-5
clone size: many
CDR3 length: 12
V gene: TRBV6-6

CDR3 DNA: TGTGCCAGCAGCTGGACTAGCGGGAGGGCGAGCACCGGGGAGCTGTTTTTT
CDR3 protein: CASSWTSGRASTGELFF
D gene: TRBD2
J gene: TRBJ2-2
clone size: few
CDR3 length: 17
V gene: TRBV5-5

CDR3 DNA: TGTGCCAGCAGCTTGGCCCGGGGACAGGCGAAAGACACTGAAGCTTTCTTT
CDR3 protein: CASSLARGQAKDTEAFF
D gene: TRBD1
J gene: TRBJ1-1
clone size: many
CDR3 length: 17
V gene: TRBV5-4

CDR3 DNA: TGCAGTGCTAGAGATTCGGGATTGAGCTCCTACAATGAGCAGTTCTTC
CDR3 protein: CSARDSGLSSYNEQFF
D gene: NA
J gene: TRBJ2-1
clone size: many
CDR3 length: 16
V gene: TRBV20-1

CDR3 DNA: TGTGCCAGCAGCCGCGCGGGGGCTGGCAATGAGCAGTTCTTC
CDR3 protein: CASSRAGAGNEQFF
D gene: NA
J gene: TRBJ2-1
clone size: NA
CDR3 length: 14
V gene: TRBV3-1

CDR3 DNA: TGCAGTGCTAGTGCAGGCTATAATTCACCCCTCCACTTT
CDR3 protein: CSASAGYNSPLHF
D gene: NA
J gene: TRBJ1-6
clone size: many
CDR3 length: 13
V gene: TRBV20-1

CDR3 DNA: TGTGCCAGCTCACCAAAACAAGAGACCCAGTACTTC
CDR3 protein: CASSPKQETQYF
D gene: NA
J gene: TRBJ2-5
clone size: many
CDR3 length: 12
V gene: TRBV18

CDR3 DNA: TGCGCCAGCAGCTCACCGGGACAAGGAAACTCTGGGGCCAACGTCCTGACTTTC
CDR3 protein: CASSSPGQGNSGANVLTF
D gene: NA
J gene: TRBJ2-6
clone size: many
CDR3 length: 18
V gene: TRBV5-1

CDR3 DNA: TGCAGTGCTAGAGTTGGGAAGCGGGAGACCCCCGGGGACACCGGGGAGCTGTTTTTT
CDR3 protein: CSARVGKRETPGDTGELFF
D gene: TRBD2
J gene: TRBJ2-2
clone size: many
CDR3 length: 19
V gene: TRBV20-1

CDR3 DNA: TGCAGTGCTAGTCGGACAGGGTTTCCCTACGAGCAGTACTTC
CDR3 protein: CSASRTGFPYEQYF
D gene: TRBD1
J gene: TRBJ2-7
clone size: many
CDR3 length: 14
V gene: TRBV20-1

CDR3 DNA: TGCAGTGCTAGCGACGGGACCCTTTACAATGAGCAGTTCTTC
CDR3 protein: CSASDGTLYNEQFF
D gene: NA
J gene: TRBJ2-1
clone size: many
CDR3 length: 14
V gene: TRBV20-1

CDR3 DNA: TGTGCCAGCAGTGTCGCAGGACCCCTCCACTTT
CDR3 protein: CASSVAGPLHF
D gene: NA
J gene: TRBJ1-6
clone size: many
CDR3 length: 11
V gene: TRBV6-1

CDR3 DNA: TGTGCCAGCAACGGGAGATCGGGGACCGGGGAGCTGTTTTTT
CDR3 protein: CASNGRSGTGELFF
D gene: NA
J gene: TRBJ2-2
clone size: many
CDR3 length: 14
V gene: TRBV6-5

CDR3 DNA: TGTGCCACCAGTGACCACGCCTATGTTCAGTTCTTC
CDR3 protein: CATSDHAYVQFF
D gene: NA
J gene: TRBJ2-1
clone size: many
CDR3 length: 12
V gene: TRBV24-1

CDR3 DNA: TGTGCCAGCAGCCAAAAGGGGGCCGGCACTGAAGCTTTCTTT
CDR3 protein: CASSQKGAGTEAFF
D gene: TRBD1
J gene: TRBJ1-1
clone size: many
CDR3 length: 14
V gene: TRBV3-1

CDR3 DNA: TGTGCCAGCAGCTTGATGACCGTATCTGGCTACACCTTC
CDR3 protein: CASSLMTVSGYTF
D gene: NA
J gene: TRBJ1-2
clone size: few
CDR3 length: 13
V gene: TRBV7-9

CDR3 DNA: TGCAGCGCACAATCCCCCTTCTTGACGGGGGGAAATGAAAAACTGTTTTTT
CDR3 protein: CSAQSPFLTGGNEKLFF
D gene: NA
J gene: TRBJ1-4
clone size: many
CDR3 length: 17
V gene: TRBV29-1

CDR3 DNA: TGTGCCAGCAGTGGTTTGGTGGGAGACACAGATACGCAGTATTTT
CDR3 protein: CASSGLVGDTDTQYF
D gene: NA
J gene: TRBJ2-3
clone size: once
CDR3 length: 15
V gene: TRBV6-2/TRBV6-3

CDR3 DNA: TGTGCCAGCAGTTACTCTAGGACTACAAATGAGCAGTTCTTC
CDR3 protein: CASSYSRTTNEQFF
D gene: NA
J gene: TRBJ2-1
clone size: many
CDR3 length: 14
V gene: TRBV6-5

CDR3 DNA: TGTGCCAGCAGCGTAGAGGGGGACGCCACCTACGAGCAGTACTTC
CDR3 protein: CASSVEGDATYEQYF
D gene: NA
J gene: TRBJ2-7
clone size: many
CDR3 length: 15
V gene: TRBV9

CDR3 DNA: TGCAGCGTTGAAGGGATAGGCAGGTCCTATGGCTACACCTTC
CDR3 protein: CSVEGIGRSYGYTF
D gene: NA
J gene: TRBJ1-2
clone size: many
CDR3 length: 14
V gene: TRBV29-1

CDR3 DNA: TGCGCCAGCACCCCTAGCAACACAGATACGCAGTATTTT
CDR3 protein: CASTPSNTDTQYF
D gene: NA
J gene: TRBJ2-3
clone size: many
CDR3 length: 13
V gene: TRBV5-1

CDR3 DNA: TGTGCCAGCAGCTCCCTTTTCCACGAGCAGTACTTC
CDR3 protein: CASSSLFHEQYF
D gene: NA
J gene: TRBJ2-7
clone size: many
CDR3 length: 12
V gene: TRBV5-5

CDR3 DNA: TGTGCCAGCAGTGAAACACAGGGGGAAGAGACCCAGTACTTC
CDR3 protein: CASSETQGEETQYF
D gene: TRBD1
J gene: TRBJ2-5
clone size: many
CDR3 length: 14
V gene: TRBV6-1

CDR3 DNA: TGCGCCAGCAGCTTGGCCCCGACAGGGTTCGGAAACACCATATATTTT
CDR3 protein: CASSLAPTGFGNTIYF
D gene: TRBD1
J gene: TRBJ1-3
clone size: many
CDR3 length: 16
V gene: TRBV5-1